A selection of T cell receptor beta chains follows, all from one sample in a study of T cells in Graves' hyperthyroidism and ophthalmopathy. A single record per CDR3 protein comes from TCRdb applying MiXCR to the multiplex PCR reads. The data contain about 550,000 distinct CDR3 sequences, less than 25% of them singletons. Material: blood. These receptors all stem from a man aged 18 to 29 with Graves' hyperthyroidism. Each CDR3 is given with its conserved first and last residue. Each record gives: V gene, D gene, clone size, J gene, CDR3 DNA, CDR3 protein. A D gene is named only where the DNA matches it firmly. Some rows mark clone size as missing; the rest say once, few, many or name a class of expanded clone.

TRBV28,TRBD1,once,TRBJ2-7,TGTGCCAGCAGTTTCAGGTGGTCGACAAACGGGACAGGGCACTACGAGCAGTACTTC,CASSFRWSTNGTGHYEQYF
TRBV30,-,-,TRBJ2-2,TGTGCCTGGACGAAGACCGGGGAGCTGTTTTTT,CAWTKTGELFF
TRBV6-1,-,many,TRBJ1-5,TGTGCCAGCAGTAGGGTTTGGGGGGACAATCAGCCCCAGCATTTT,CASSRVWGDNQPQHF
TRBV7-3,-,many,TRBJ2-7,TGTGCCAGCAGCTTGCCGCGGGGCCCAAGCTCCTACGAGCAGTACTTC,CASSLPRGPSSYEQYF
TRBV27,TRBD1,-,TRBJ2-7,TGTGCCAGCAGTTTAGGAGCCCCGAGGGGGCTTGCCTACGAGCAGTACTTC,CASSLGAPRGLAYEQYF
TRBV19,TRBD1,many,TRBJ1-1,TGTGCCAGTAGTATTGGGACAGGTGTTATGAACACTGAAGCTTTCTTT,CASSIGTGVMNTEAFF
TRBV12-3/TRBV12-4,-,many,TRBJ1-1,TGTGCCAGCAGTTGGCAGATCTCGAACACTGAAGCTTTCTTT,CASSWQISNTEAFF
TRBV20-1,-,many,TRBJ1-1,TGCAGTGCTAGATCGGCAGTCATGAACACTGAAACTTTCTTT,CSARSAVMNTETFF
TRBV25-1,TRBD1,many,TRBJ1-1,TGTGCCAGCACCGTGACAGGGGACACTGAAGCTTTCTTT,CASTVTGDTEAFF
TRBV6-5,-,-,TRBJ2-7,TGTGCCAGCAGTTACTCGAGAGGGGGGCCCTCCTACGAGCAGTACTTC,CASSYSRGGPSYEQYF
TRBV15,TRBD2,-,TRBJ2-5,TGTGCCACCAGCAGAGGGGAGGGTGATTTGGAGACCCAGTACTTC,CATSRGEGDLETQYF
TRBV30,-,-,TRBJ2-5,TGTGCCTGGAGTCCGGGGCTAGGTTCAGAGACCCAGTACTTC,CAWSPGLGSETQYF
TRBV6-1,-,many,TRBJ1-6,TGTGCCAGCAGTGAAGTCGGAACACTGTATAATTCACCCCTCCACTTT,CASSEVGTLYNSPLHF
TRBV12-3/TRBV12-4,-,-,TRBJ2-2,TGTGCCAGCATTGCCTCACGACCGAACACCGGGGAGCTGTTTTTT,CASIASRPNTGELFF
TRBV6-1,-,-,TRBJ1-5,TGTGCCAGCAGTGAATCGGCAGGGCGTGGGCCCCAGCATTTT,CASSESAGRGPQHF
TRBV19,-,few,TRBJ1-5,TGTGCCAGTAGTGGTGATTTTAGGCAGCCCCAGCATTTT,CASSGDFRQPQHF
TRBV19,-,many,TRBJ1-5,TGTGCCAGTAGTATAAGGACAGTTGGGAAGAATCAGCCCCAGCATTTT,CASSIRTVGKNQPQHF
TRBV15,-,-,TRBJ1-3,TGTGCCACCAGCGAGGGGGTGTTCTCTGGAAACACCATATATTTT,CATSEGVFSGNTIYF
TRBV18,-,few,TRBJ1-2,TGTGCCAGCTCACCACCGATAGGGAACAACTATGGCTACACCTTC,CASSPPIGNNYGYTF
TRBV30,-,-,TRBJ2-2,TGTGCCTGGAGTTCCACCGGGGAGCTGTTTTTT,CAWSSTGELFF
TRBV7-6,-,few,TRBJ2-2,TGTGCCAGCAGCTGGGCCGGGGAGACCGGGGAGCTGTTTTTT,CASSWAGETGELFF
TRBV6-1,-,many,TRBJ2-7,TGTGCCAGCTCTATAGCAGGGACCTACGAGCAGTACTTC,CASSIAGTYEQYF
TRBV9,TRBD2,few,TRBJ2-7,TGTGCCAGCAGCGGGAGCGGGGGGCTATACGAGCAGTACTTC,CASSGSGGLYEQYF
TRBV2,-,many,TRBJ1-1,TGTGCCAGCAGTGAGACCGGTGAAGCTTTCTTT,CASSETGEAFF
TRBV5-1,-,-,TRBJ2-7,TGCGCCAGCAGCCCCACTTCAGACGAGCAGTACTTC,CASSPTSDEQYF
TRBV28,-,-,TRBJ2-4,TGTGCCTCGTCTCAAAGAAGTGACATTCAGTACTTC,CASSQRSDIQYF
TRBV7-2,TRBD2,-,TRBJ2-2,TGTGCCAGCAGCTCCCTCCCTGGCGGGGGGGCGAACACCGGGGAGCTGTTTTTT,CASSSLPGGGANTGELFF
TRBV9,TRBD1,-,TRBJ1-2,TGTGCCAGCAGCCGAAATCAGGGGGATCATGGCTACACCTTC,CASSRNQGDHGYTF
TRBV12-3/TRBV12-4,-,many,TRBJ2-7,TGTGCCAGCAGCCCGCACGACCCCCGAATTTCCTACGAGCAGTACTTC,CASSPHDPRISYEQYF
TRBV2,-,many,TRBJ2-2,TGTGCCAGCAGTGTAATCGCGAACACCGGGGAGCTGTTTTTT,CASSVIANTGELFF
TRBV12-3/TRBV12-4,TRBD1,many,TRBJ1-5,TGTGCCAGCAGTTTAAGAGGGCCTCTTACAGGGGCGCTTTTGAATCAGCCCCAGCATTTT,CASSLRGPLTGALLNQPQHF
TRBV29-1,-,many,TRBJ1-1,TGCAGCGCCCTTGGGCAGAACACTGAAGCTTTCTTT,CSALGQNTEAFF
TRBV2,TRBD2,-,TRBJ2-7,TGTGCCAGCAGTGAATCGGCGGGGGGCCAAAACGAGCAGTACTTC,CASSESAGGQNEQYF
TRBV6-2/TRBV6-3,TRBD2,many,TRBJ2-7,TGTGCCAGCAGTTACGCGGGAGATGGCTACGAGCAGTACTTC,CASSYAGDGYEQYF
TRBV15,TRBD1,-,TRBJ1-2,TGTGCCACCGGACCGGACAGGGGATACGATGGCTACACCTTC,CATGPDRGYDGYTF
TRBV9,TRBD2,many,TRBJ2-5,TGTGCCAGCGGCCTAGCGGGGCAACAGCAAGAGACCCAGTACTTC,CASGLAGQQQETQYF
TRBV4-3,TRBD1,-,TRBJ2-5,TGCGCCAGCAGCCAAGATCCAGGGGGCCAAGAGACCCAGTACTTC,CASSQDPGGQETQYF
TRBV28,-,many,TRBJ1-2,TGTGCCAGCTCTCACGGGGTAGGCGGCTACACCTTC,CASSHGVGGYTF